This is a list of T cell receptor beta chains from one sample in a study of T cell repertoires in aging, cancer and after chemotherapy. TCRdb reanalysed the multiplex PCR reads using MiXCR and keeps one entry per CDR3 protein. The sample lists 2,300 or so distinct CDR3 sequences; roughly 24% were seen once. The sequenced sample was blood. Source of these receptors: a human donor with a solid tumor. CDR3s include the opening cysteine and the closing phenylalanine or tryptophan. Each record gives: clone size, V gene, D gene, J gene, CDR3 protein, CDR3 DNA. D genes are given only for firm matches. The size entry is marked missing in some rows and otherwise reads once, few, many or a size class.

abundance: -
v_gene: TRBV18
d_gene: TRBD1
j_gene: TRBJ2-2
CDR3aa: CASSPRDRGTTGELFF
CDR3nt: TGTGCCAGCTCACCACGGGACAGGGGGACCACCGGGGAGCTGTTTTTT

abundance: few
v_gene: TRBV7-2
d_gene: -
j_gene: TRBJ2-5
CDR3aa: CASSWGQETQYF
CDR3nt: TGTGCCAGCAGCTGGGGGCAAGAGACCCAGTACTTC

abundance: -
v_gene: TRBV7-2
d_gene: TRBD2
j_gene: TRBJ2-1
CDR3aa: CASTPAGTSSYNEQFF
CDR3nt: TGTGCCAGCACTCCCGCCGGGACTAGCTCCTACAATGAGCAGTTCTTC

abundance: -
v_gene: TRBV27
d_gene: -
j_gene: TRBJ2-2
CDR3aa: CASSFRGRADTGELFF
CDR3nt: TGTGCCAGCAGTTTTAGGGGGAGGGCGGACACCGGGGAGCTGTTTTTT

abundance: -
v_gene: TRBV18
d_gene: -
j_gene: TRBJ1-1
CDR3aa: CASSPLGSSKLAFF
CDR3nt: TGTGCCAGCTCACCACTGGGCTCATCCAAGTTGGCTTTCTTT

abundance: few
v_gene: TRBV6-5
d_gene: -
j_gene: TRBJ2-1
CDR3aa: CASSRGAQKFF
CDR3nt: TGTGCCAGCAGCCGTGGGGCCCAAAAGTTCTTC

abundance: few
v_gene: TRBV9
d_gene: TRBD2
j_gene: TRBJ2-7
CDR3aa: CASSTGTSGIYEQYF
CDR3nt: TGTGCCAGCAGCACGGGGACTAGCGGGATCTACGAGCAGTACTTC

abundance: -
v_gene: TRBV6-5
d_gene: -
j_gene: TRBJ1-1
CDR3aa: CASNGFMNTEAFF
CDR3nt: TGTGCCAGCAACGGGTTCATGAACACTGAAGCTTTCTTT

abundance: medium-sized
v_gene: TRBV6-5
d_gene: TRBD2
j_gene: TRBJ2-7
CDR3aa: CASSYLASGVPYEQYF
CDR3nt: TGTGCCAGCAGTTACTTGGCTAGCGGGGTCCCCTACGAGCAGTACTTC

abundance: -
v_gene: TRBV2
d_gene: -
j_gene: TRBJ1-4
CDR3aa: CASTTNEKLFF
CDR3nt: TGTGCCAGCACAACTAATGAAAAACTGTTTTTT

abundance: few
v_gene: TRBV6-5
d_gene: -
j_gene: TRBJ1-5
CDR3aa: CASSSGRARGNQPQHF
CDR3nt: TGTGCCAGCAGTTCAGGACGAGCGCGGGGCAATCAGCCCCAGCATTTT

abundance: -
v_gene: TRBV15
d_gene: -
j_gene: TRBJ2-2
CDR3aa: CATSRAGSIGGELFF
CDR3nt: TGTGCCACCAGCAGGGCAGGGTCGATAGGCGGGGAGCTGTTTTTT

abundance: -
v_gene: TRBV27
d_gene: -
j_gene: TRBJ1-5
CDR3aa: CASSSKTGRQPQHF
CDR3nt: TGTGCCAGCAGTTCGAAAACAGGGAGGCAGCCCCAGCATTTT

abundance: few
v_gene: TRBV6-6
d_gene: TRBD1
j_gene: TRBJ1-6
CDR3aa: CASSRNPGQGFSYNSPLHF
CDR3nt: TGTGCCAGCAGTCGAAACCCGGGACAGGGTTTTTCCTATAATTCACCCCTCCACTTT

abundance: -
v_gene: TRBV6-5
d_gene: TRBD1
j_gene: TRBJ2-3
CDR3aa: CASSTRGNRGFLTDTQYF
CDR3nt: TGTGCCAGCTCGACGAGGGGAAACAGGGGGTTCCTCACAGATACGCAGTATTTT

abundance: -
v_gene: TRBV20-1
d_gene: -
j_gene: TRBJ2-7
CDR3aa: CSALSGGGSYEQYF
CDR3nt: TGCAGTGCTCTCAGTGGGGGAGGATCCTACGAGCAGTACTTC

abundance: -
v_gene: TRBV21-1
d_gene: -
j_gene: TRBJ1-2
CDR3aa: CASSNGKNYGYTF
CDR3nt: TGTGCCAGCAGCAACGGGAAAAACTATGGCTACACCTTC

abundance: few
v_gene: TRBV7-2
d_gene: -
j_gene: TRBJ2-2
CDR3aa: CASSSRQVYTGELFF
CDR3nt: TGTGCCAGCAGCTCTCGACAGGTCTACACCGGGGAGCTGTTTTTT

abundance: few
v_gene: TRBV24-1
d_gene: TRBD2
j_gene: TRBJ2-7
CDR3aa: CAANLKAPGLAALVSYEQYF
CDR3nt: TGTGCCGCCAACCTTAAGGCCCCGGGACTAGCGGCATTAGTCTCCTACGAGCAGTACTTC

abundance: -
v_gene: TRBV19
d_gene: -
j_gene: TRBJ1-1
CDR3aa: CASSKLNGYTNTEAFF
CDR3nt: TGTGCCAGTAGTAAATTGAATGGGTATACGAACACTGAAGCTTTCTTT

abundance: few
v_gene: TRBV30
d_gene: TRBD1
j_gene: TRBJ1-1
CDR3aa: CAWSDRQGMNTEAFF
CDR3nt: TGTGCCTGGAGTGACAGACAGGGGATGAACACTGAAGCTTTCTTT

abundance: -
v_gene: TRBV20-1
d_gene: -
j_gene: TRBJ2-1
CDR3aa: CSAPRGVYYNEQFF
CDR3nt: TGCAGTGCCCCGAGGGGGGTCTACTACAATGAGCAGTTCTTC

abundance: -
v_gene: TRBV11-2
d_gene: TRBD2
j_gene: TRBJ2-3
CDR3aa: CASSPGLREADTQYF
CDR3nt: TGTGCCAGCAGTCCCGGGCTGCGGGAGGCCGATACGCAGTATTTT

abundance: -
v_gene: TRBV5-1
d_gene: -
j_gene: TRBJ2-1
CDR3aa: CASSTMDNEQFF
CDR3nt: TGCGCCAGCAGCACAATGGACAATGAGCAGTTCTTC

abundance: medium-sized
v_gene: TRBV10-2
d_gene: -
j_gene: TRBJ1-6
CDR3aa: CASHGRGSNSPLHF
CDR3nt: TGCGCCAGCCATGGGAGGGGAAGCAATTCACCCCTCCACTTT

abundance: -
v_gene: TRBV10-3
d_gene: -
j_gene: TRBJ1-4
CDR3aa: CAISDSRSGGAREKLFF
CDR3nt: TGTGCCATCAGTGATTCCCGATCTGGGGGGGCAAGGGAAAAACTGTTTTTT

abundance: few
v_gene: TRBV12-3/TRBV12-4
d_gene: TRBD2
j_gene: TRBJ2-7
CDR3aa: CASSQGLAGVYEQYF
CDR3nt: TGTGCCAGCAGTCAGGGACTAGCGGGGGTCTACGAGCAGTACTTC

abundance: -
v_gene: TRBV6-5
d_gene: -
j_gene: TRBJ2-2
CDR3aa: CASSSNTGELFF
CDR3nt: TGTGCCAGCAGTTCCAACACCGGGGAGCTGTTTTTT

abundance: -
v_gene: TRBV6-6
d_gene: -
j_gene: TRBJ1-4
CDR3aa: CASSRGNEKLFF
CDR3nt: TGTGCCAGCAGTAGGGGAAATGAAAAACTGTTTTTT

abundance: few
v_gene: TRBV6-5
d_gene: TRBD1
j_gene: TRBJ1-6
CDR3aa: CASSYTQTGGNSPLHF
CDR3nt: TGTGCCAGCAGTTACACCCAGACAGGGGGTAATTCACCCCTCCACTTT

abundance: few
v_gene: TRBV30
d_gene: -
j_gene: TRBJ1-1
CDR3aa: CAWSPGQNTEAFF
CDR3nt: TGTGCCTGGAGTCCCGGACAGAACACTGAAGCTTTCTTT

abundance: -
v_gene: TRBV27
d_gene: TRBD2
j_gene: TRBJ2-7
CDR3aa: CASSGLAGTTKSGEQYF
CDR3nt: TGTGCCAGCTCCGGACTAGCGGGGACTACCAAATCTGGAGAGCAGTACTTC

abundance: large
v_gene: TRBV6-5
d_gene: -
j_gene: TRBJ1-2
CDR3aa: CASSSGQTIYGYTF
CDR3nt: TGTGCCAGCAGTTCAGGACAGACAATCTATGGCTACACCTTC

abundance: -
v_gene: TRBV7-9
d_gene: -
j_gene: TRBJ1-1
CDR3aa: CASSSAKNLGGRNTEAFF
CDR3nt: TGTGCCAGCAGCTCAGCGAAGAACCTCGGGGGCCGGAACACTGAAGCTTTCTTT

abundance: large
v_gene: TRBV6-1
d_gene: TRBD1
j_gene: TRBJ1-2
CDR3aa: CASSDTGDYGYTF
CDR3nt: TGTGCCAGCAGTGACACAGGGGACTATGGCTACACCTTC

abundance: few
v_gene: TRBV6-1
d_gene: TRBD2
j_gene: TRBJ2-7
CDR3aa: CASSVGGTSSYEQYF
CDR3nt: TGTGCCAGCAGTGTTGGTGGGACTAGCTCCTACGAGCAGTACTTC

abundance: -
v_gene: TRBV20-1
d_gene: TRBD1
j_gene: TRBJ2-7
CDR3aa: CSAHTGATIGEQYF
CDR3nt: TGCAGTGCTCATACAGGGGCAACAATAGGAGAGCAGTACTTC

abundance: few
v_gene: TRBV6-6
d_gene: TRBD1
j_gene: TRBJ1-1
CDR3aa: CASSQTGGTSEAFF
CDR3nt: TGTGCCAGCAGTCAAACAGGGGGGACGTCTGAAGCTTTCTTT

abundance: -
v_gene: TRBV13
d_gene: TRBD1
j_gene: TRBJ2-3
CDR3aa: CASSYLMNRGNTDTQYF
CDR3nt: TGTGCCAGCAGCTACCTCATGAACAGGGGAAACACAGATACGCAGTATTTT

abundance: few
v_gene: TRBV19
d_gene: -
j_gene: TRBJ1-1
CDR3aa: CASSLRVRTEAFF
CDR3nt: TGTGCCAGTAGTCTACGGGTAAGAACTGAAGCTTTCTTT

abundance: medium-sized
v_gene: TRBV7-9
d_gene: -
j_gene: TRBJ1-2
CDR3aa: CASSPLKALLGGYTF
CDR3nt: TGTGCCAGCAGCCCTCTGAAGGCCCTCCTCGGAGGCTACACCTTC